What follows is one T cell receptor (beta chain) and its context. Its binding antigen is unknown. No much larger clonotype is one base removed from it; base qualities were not supplied. Enrolling through a virtual design, the prospective study's participants ranged in age from about 18 to 89 years and lived across some 23 United States geographic areas. In the prospective study, cohorts were assigned on the basis of participant-reported clinical history obtained from a screening survey and a study questionnaire. In the prospective study, whole blood, serum and a nasopharyngeal or oropharyngeal swab were collected from each participant by mobile phlebotomists. Participants in the prospective study had the option to provide additional blood draws and questionnaires over an approximately 2-month period. Prospective study blood samples were shipped either frozen or at room temperature before DNA extraction.

These data are taken from a study of blood T cell repertoires in COVID-19 (dated by TCRdb to 2019 to 2021). In terms of the full investigation: The collaborator samples originated in the United States, Italy and Spain and spanned the acute and convalescent phases of COVID-19. The material from the prospective study consisted of cDNA or gDNA derived from T cells, B-cell-depleted T cells, or PBMCs. Deeply sampled blood TCRbeta repertoires from subjects exposed to, actively infected with, or recovered from COVID-19 were included in the dataset. A freely available public database, intended as a resource for researchers studying the immune response to SARS-CoV-2, is where the repertoires were released. The samples were drawn from two sources: the first 160 participants of the ongoing ImmuneRACE study, and 1,000 to 1,500 subjects contributed by 6 global collaborators. The sample metadata nearly always contained a de-identified subject ID, COVID-19 status, age in years and sex. Where available, HLA class I and class II types were obtained from metadata supplied by the sample provider rather than from assay-based typing.

Looking up the germline V gene yields CDR1 SGHDT and CDR2 YYEEEE. Its CDR3 holds 16 amino acids, cysteine through phenylalanine. Just CDR3 DNA is preserved here, 48 bases in frame from base 1. V loses 1 base at its end and J loses 6 bases; junction bases beyond the gene matches: 9. TCRbeta CDR3 regions were amplified from genomic DNA by means of the immunoSEQ Assay, a bias-controlled multiplex PCR. The original pipeline was this. The number of nucleated cells in each sample was estimated from the amplification of reference gene primers within the assay. To quantify the absolute abundance of each unique TCRbeta CDR3 rearrangement, sequence reads were collapsed and filtered. Productive Simpson clonality was computed per sample as the square root of Simpson's diversity index over productive rearrangements. TCRdb provides this immuneACCESS table in a form limited to in-frame rearrangements. Some clones are lacking; in checked studies, under half of them reflect an unresolved V gene, and why the rest are absent is not known. From that table come the V and J calls and clone size; the DNA was used to work out D and trimming. This sample comprises around 450,000 clones, approximately 90% of them detected only once. Of the sample, roughly 1.8% falls within the top ten clones.

The paper's findings and limits, for the study overall: Clinical and demographic metadata were provided uncurated, with the amount varying by source and participant.

The sequence is built from TRBV5-6 and TRBJ1-5; 8 central bases correspond to TRBD1. The TCR was taken from a woman between 18 and 29 years old with acute COVID-19. Sample: PBMCs or T cells enriched from blood (not recorded which). The bases are TGTGCCAGCAGCTTGCGGGGACAGGTCCCGGGTCAGCCCCAGCATTTT. This gives the protein CASSLRGQVPGQPQHF. Beyond the CDR3, the reference TRBV5-6 and TRBJ1-5 genes provide the residues; the full variable domain reads: DAGVTQSPTHLIKTRGQQVTLRCSPKSGHDTVSWYQQALGQGPQFIFQYYEEEERQRGNFPDRFSGHQFPNYSSELNVNALLLGDSALYLCASSLRGQVPGQPQHFGDGTRLSIL.